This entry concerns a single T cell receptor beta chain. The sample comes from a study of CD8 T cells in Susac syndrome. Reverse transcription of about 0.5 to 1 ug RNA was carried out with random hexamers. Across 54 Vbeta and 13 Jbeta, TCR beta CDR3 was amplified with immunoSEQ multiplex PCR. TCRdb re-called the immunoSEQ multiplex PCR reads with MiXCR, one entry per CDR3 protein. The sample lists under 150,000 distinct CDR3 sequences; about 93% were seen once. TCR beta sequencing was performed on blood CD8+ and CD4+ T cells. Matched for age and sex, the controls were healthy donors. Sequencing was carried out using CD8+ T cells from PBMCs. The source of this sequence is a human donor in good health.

The CDR3 DNA reads as TGTGCCAGCAGTTTTTGGGATCAGCCCCAGCATTTT. This gives the protein CASSFWDQPQHF. The chain uses TRBV12-3 or TRBV12-4 and TRBJ1-5; D gene unclear. The length of the CDR3 is 12 residues. Deletions cut 3 bases from V and 5 bases from J, with 5 bases between.